Below, one T cell receptor beta chain is given with its context. The V gene lost 1 base and the J gene lost 4 bases, with 5 bases spanning the gap. The CDR3 runs to 13 residues. The V gene's germline CDR1 is LNHDA and CDR2 SQIVND (reference sequence). This record belongs to a study of blood T cell repertoires in COVID-19. Background on the study: Samples representing acute and convalescent COVID-19 were sourced from the United States, Italy and Spain.

Sequencing was performed with immunoSEQ multiplex PCR; in TCRdb, only in-frame clones are kept and a portion is missing. The repertoire has roughly 240,000 clones, 80% to 90% of them found once; the top ten carry just over 2.5%. The chain couples TRBV19 to TRBJ1-5, with D unclear. What was sequenced was PBMCs or T cells enriched from blood (not recorded which). The TCR comes from a woman younger than 45 with acute COVID-19. CDR3: CASSIAINQPQHF. The CDR3 DNA reads as TGTGCCAGTAGTATAGCTATTAATCAGCCCCAGCATTTT. The variable domain in full, with the rest retrieved from reference TRBV19 and TRBJ1-5, is DGGITQSPKYLFRKEGQNVTLSCEQNLNHDAMYWYRQDPGQGLRLIYYSQIVNDFQKGDIAEGYSVSREKKESFPLTVTSAQKNPTAFYLCASSIAINQPQHFGDGTRLSIL.